A single sample is the source of the 8 T cell receptor beta chains below, sequenced in a study of blood T cell repertoires in COVID-19. The repertoire was sequenced with immunoSEQ multiplex PCR; TCRdb's copy has only in-frame clones and lacks some. This table has 130,000 to 150,000 clones, around 84% appearing once. Sequenced input: peripheral blood. These receptors were obtained from a human donor in a cohort sampled during active COVID-19.

V is TRBV19 and J is TRBJ2-7; weak D call: TRBD1 (5 bases). The CDR3 length is 12 residues. Per the germline V gene, CDR1 is LNHDA and CDR2 is SQIVND (reference sequence). The V end was cut by 4 bases, the J end by 4 bases, with 8 bases between. The CDR3 is CASSSYRYEQYF. CDR3 coding DNA: TGTGCCAGTAGTAGCTACAGGTACGAGCAGTACTTC.

The V gene is TRBV7-2, the J gene TRBJ1-2; TRBD1 matches 8 bases. From germline, CDR1 is SGHTA and CDR2 FQGNSA. The CDR3 length is 15 residues. The V and J ends lost 5 bases and 5 bases, in that order; junction bases with no gene match: 10. CDR3 region: CASSPDRVGPYGYTF. The DNA for the CDR3 is TGTGCCAGCAGCCCGGACAGGGTAGGACCGTATGGCTACACCTTC.

There are a few counts of this clone. This chain joins TRBV11-2 and TRBJ1-1; a weak D match, TRBD1 (6 bases). With 5 bases removed from V and 5 bases from J, the gap between germline ends came to 21 bases. Germline V gene lookup returns CDR1 SGHAT and CDR2 FQNNGV. The CDR3 spans 16 residues. The DNA for the CDR3 is TGTGCCAGCAGCCTCCTGGCGGGGGCGAAGGGGACTGAAGCTTTCTTT. Encoded protein: CASSLLAGAKGTEAFF.

This clone was counted only a few times. The chain joins TRBV5-6 to TRBJ2-5; maybe TRBD2 (5 bases). The V gene's germline CDR1 is SGHDT and CDR2 YYEEEE. The CDR3 runs to 15 residues. With 4 bases removed from V and 5 bases from J, the gap between germline ends came to 18 bases. The CDR3 sequence: CASSPGWDIGETQYF. In DNA, the CDR3 is TGTGCCAGCAGCCCGGGGTGGGATATCGGGGAGACCCAGTACTTC.

The rearrangement uses TRBV12-3 or TRBV12-4 and TRBJ1-6; D uncertain. Trimming left V 5 bases short and J 6 bases short, with 8 bases between. This CDR3 is built from 13 residues. The CDR3 coding sequence is TGTGCCAGCAGTCCACTAACTAATTCACCCCTCCACTTT. This translates into CASSPLTNSPLHF.

This chain connects TRBV7-9 to TRBJ1-2; 7 bases are a match to TRBD1. CDR3 length: 15 residues. The J segment lost 6 bases and the V segment lost 5 bases, leaving 12 bases of the junction unmatched. CDR1 and CDR2 from the germline V gene are SEHNR and FQNEAQ (reference sequence). CDR3 protein: CASSERWTGTDGYTF. The CDR3 DNA sequence: TGTGCCAGCAGCGAGCGGTGGACAGGAACCGATGGCTACACCTTC.

This chain uses TRBV7-8 with TRBJ2-3; 9 bases are a match to TRBD2. The V and J ends lost 1 base and 6 bases, in that order; junction bases with no gene match: 8. Germline V gene sequence: CDR1 SGHVS, CDR2 FQNEAQ. The CDR3 is made up of 16 amino acids. This chain's CDR3 is CASSLGTRAGGDTQYF. CDR3 bases: TGTGCCAGCAGCTTAGGAACCCGGGCGGGGGGGGATACGCAGTATTTT.

This chain links TRBV6-2 or TRBV6-3 with TRBJ1-2; D gene uncertain. CDR3 length: 16 amino acids. Germline values: CDR1 MNHEY, CDR2 SVGEGT. The V end lost 0 bases, the J end lost 1 base, and 12 bases lay between the germline ends. CDR3 DNA: TGTGCCAGCAGTTACTCTCCCGGAGGCAGTAACTATGGCTACACCTTC. As protein: CASSYSPGGSNYGYTF.